This TCR beta chain was captured by sequencing in a study of shared clonotypes between healthy human individuals. Study summary: In total, the donors were a couple of women and a few men aged 18 to 49.

Overall study findings and caveats: Some naive CD4 clonotypes, roughly 5%, turned up in common across a few donors.

Source study methods: ImmunoSEQ output held junction-only sequences without quality scores, so filtering differed. Method: immunoSEQ multiplex PCR; TCRdb's copy keeps in-frame clones and lacks some. Clonal size and the V and J genes are those of that table, whereas D and trimming came from the DNA. The sample lists about 1.9 million clones; roughly 95% were seen once. Naive CD8 cells lacked CD45RO, underwent positive selection for CCR7 and left out terminally differentiated effector memory CD45RA+ cells. The donor cohort consisted entirely of Caucasian adults residing in Nashville, Tennessee. The CDR3 contains 17 residues. The germline V gene has CDR1 SGHRS and CDR2 YFSETQ. Trimming at V came to 0 bases and at J to 1 base, leaving 8 bases not matched to a gene. As to this clone: Its antigen remains unknown.

The chain combines TRBV5-1 with TRBJ2-7; 9 positions agree with TRBD2. Specimen: naive CD8+ T cells from PBMCs. The clonotype originates from a man younger than 30 in good health. Some clones in this sample may be carry-over from other donors' samples. The CDR3 sequence is CASSLDLAGHSSYEQYF. In nucleotides, the CDR3 is TGCGCCAGCAGCTTGGACCTAGCGGGACACTCTTCCTACGAGCAGTACTTC.